This T cell receptor beta chain was captured in a study of blood T cell repertoires in COVID-19. Overall study: Collection of acute and convalescent COVID-19 samples took place in the United States, Italy and Spain. In each case, the material was cDNA or gDNA derived from T cells, B-cell-depleted T cells, or PBMCs.

In the original analysis: Amplification with reference gene primers provided the estimates of nucleated cell counts. Only in-frame clones appear in the TCRdb table, and some are missing; sequencing was by immunoSEQ multiplex PCR. The V and J calls and clone size were taken over from that table, and D and trimming were inferred from the DNA. Of 200,000 to 250,000 clones in the sample, about nine tenths were seen once. This CDR3 is 12 amino acids long. Trimming took off 4 bases at V and 8 bases at J, with 12 bases between the two ends. Germline V gene data show CDR1 as SGDLS and CDR2 as YYNGEE. The sequence derives from a woman in her forties or fifties with acute or convalescent COVID-19. Sequenced: peripheral blood. V and J are TRBV9 and TRBJ1-2, with TRBD1 as a possible D gene (5 bases). The chain's CDR3 is CASSQGQGGYTF. CDR3 in DNA: TGTGCCAGCAGCCAGGGTCAAGGGGGCTACACCTTC.